The next 21 T cell receptor beta chains were all read from a single sample in a study of PD-1 blockade in classical Hodgkin lymphoma. Each patient relapsed following autologous stem cell transplantation, and prior brentuximab vedotin exposure differed. Only in-frame clones appear in the TCRdb table, and some are missing; sequencing was by immunoSEQ multiplex PCR. Among tens of thousands of clones listed, 55% to 75% were seen once. Sequenced material: peripheral blood mononuclear cells (PBMCs), taken at baseline. The source is a human donor with classical Hodgkin lymphoma.

The V gene is TRBV5-1, the J gene TRBJ2-7; D is ambiguous. Trimming cost V 4 bases and J 2 bases, with 4 bases left between them. Germline CDR1 is SGHRS and CDR2 is YFSETQ. This CDR3 spans 11 amino acids. CDR3 DNA: TGCGCCAGCAGCGACACCTACGAGCAGTACTTC. It specifies CASSDTYEQYF.

The chain carries TRBV5-8 and TRBJ2-1, with 9 bases matching TRBD1. Looked up from germline, CDR1 is SGHTS and CDR2 is YDEGEE. CDR3 length: 13 residues. The junction had 4 bases not matched to a gene; V was cut back by 4 bases and J by 8 bases. CDR3: CASSTDRGHEQFF. Written as DNA, the CDR3 is TGTGCCAGCAGCACGGACAGGGGCCATGAGCAGTTCTTC.

This rearrangement joins TRBV6-6 to TRBJ2-5; D is perhaps TRBD2 (6 bases). Per germline, CDR1 MNHNY and CDR2 SVGAGI (reference sequence). Trimming shortened V by 4 bases and J by 7 bases, and 13 bases separated the two germline ends. CDR3 size: 13 residues. DNA of the CDR3: TGTGCCAGCAGTTGGGGCCAGGAGGGGACCCAGTACTTC. As protein: CASSWGQEGTQYF.

The chain carries TRBV7-9 and TRBJ1-6; a possible D gene is TRBD1 (5 bases). The germline V gene has CDR1 SEHNR and CDR2 FQNEAQ (reference sequence). This CDR3 has 15 amino acids. With 1 base removed from V and 8 bases from J, the gap between germline ends came to 12 bases. The CDR3 coding sequence is TGTGCCAGCAGCTTAGTTTGGGGCCGGGATTCACCCCTCCACTTT. It encodes CASSLVWGRDSPLHF.

The chain recombines TRBV7-2 with TRBJ2-4, with D perhaps given as TRBD1 or TRBD2 (5 bases each). V was cut by 3 bases and J by 5 bases, with 14 bases left in between. There are 15 residues in the CDR3. Germline V gives CDR1 SGHTA, CDR2 FQGNSA. The CDR3 loop is CASSFSSGTENIQYF. The CDR3 DNA follows: TGTGCCAGCAGCTTCTCGTCCGGGACGGAAAACATTCAGTACTTC.

The rearrangement links TRBV19 to TRBJ1-2; D perhaps matches TRBD1 (6 bases). Trimming removed 6 bases at V and 2 bases at J, with 10 bases between. CDR1 is LNHDA, CDR2 SQIVND, per germline (reference sequence). CDR3 length equals 13 residues. CDR3 bases: TGTGCCAGTAGACTGGACAGAAACTATGGCTACACCTTC. Translation: CASRLDRNYGYTF.

This clone was seen a handful of times. The chain links TRBV5-6 to TRBJ1-1; D call uncertain. Trimming left V 4 bases short and J 3 bases short, with 10 bases between. CDR1 and CDR2 from the germline V gene are SGHDT and YYEEEE. The CDR3 is made up of 13 amino acids. CDR3 in amino acids: CASSPAGDTEAFF. In nucleotides, the CDR3 is TGTGCCAGCAGCCCCGCCGGGGACACTGAAGCTTTCTTT. Full variable domain (missing parts from reference TRBV5-6 and TRBJ1-1): DAGVTQSPTHLIKTRGQQVTLRCSPKSGHDTVSWYQQALGQGPQFIFQYYEEEERQRGNFPDRFSGHQFPNYSSELNVNALLLGDSALYLCASSPAGDTEAFFGQGTRLTVV.

J is TRBJ2-1 and V is TRBV25-1, with 11 bases lining up with TRBD2. V lost 0 bases to trimming and J lost 5 bases; unmatched junction nucleotides: 3. This CDR3 contains 16 residues. In germline, CDR1 is MGHDK, CDR2 SYGVNS. The CDR3 DNA follows: TGTGCCAGCAGTGAATATAGCGGGGGGGCCGACAATGAGCAGTTCTTC. It codes for CASSEYSGGADNEQFF.

This clone occurred once. The chain joins TRBV7-9 to TRBJ2-3; 8 bases map to TRBD2. The CDR3 runs to 16 residues. V gave up 5 bases and J gave up 5 bases; unmatched junction bases: 12. Germline V lookup: CDR1 SEHNR, CDR2 FQNEAQ (reference sequence). The CDR3 region is CASSTQAIAGRDTQYF. The CDR3 nucleotides read TGTGCCAGCAGCACCCAGGCTATAGCGGGAAGAGATACGCAGTATTTT.

The chain joins TRBV27 to TRBJ1-1; 9 bases agree with TRBD1. The CDR3 loop spans 13 amino acids. V was pared by 7 bases and J by 3 bases, with 3 bases of the junction left unmatched. Germline V CDR1 and CDR2: MNHEY, SMNVEV (reference sequence). CDR3 sequence (DNA): TGTGCCAGCACCGGGACAGGGTACACTGAAGCTTTCTTT. Protein sequence: CASTGTGYTEAFF.

The genes are TRBV5-1 and TRBJ2-3; D not certain. V dropped 2 bases and J dropped 10 bases, with 11 bases sitting between them. The CDR3 covers 12 residues. The germline V gene has CDR1 SGHRS and CDR2 YFSETQ. The CDR3 spells CASSFDGSAQYF. CDR3 nucleotide sequence: TGCGCCAGCAGCTTTGATGGTAGTGCGCAGTATTTT.

The chain combines TRBV19 with TRBJ1-2; no clear D gene. CDR3 length: 15 residues. From germline, CDR1 is LNHDA and CDR2 SQIVND (reference sequence). Between the trimmed V and J ends, which lost 4 bases and 3 bases, there was a span of 15 bases. CDR3 amino acids: CASSTSGGNHYGYTF. The CDR3 DNA reads TGTGCCAGTAGTACCTCCGGCGGGAATCACTATGGCTACACCTTC.

This sequence joins TRBV7-2 and TRBJ2-7, with 12 bases fitting TRBD2. The trim removed 1 base at V and 4 bases at J, leaving 5 bases unmatched. CDR1 and CDR2 (germline): SGHTA, FQGNSA. The length of the CDR3 is 16 residues. The CDR3 reads CASSLGTTSGGYEQYF. The DNA of the CDR3 is TGTGCCAGCAGCTTAGGGACGACTAGCGGGGGTTACGAGCAGTACTTC.

V is TRBV19 and J is TRBJ2-3; a weak D match, TRBD2 (5 bases). V lost 10 bases, J lost 4 bases, and 15 bases lay in between. CDR1 is LNHDA and CDR2 is SQIVND in the germline V gene (reference sequence). This CDR3 has 13 amino acids. The CDR3 sequence is CATRGSRADTQYF. The CDR3 coding sequence is TGTGCCACCCGGGGTTCGCGCGCAGATACGCAGTATTTT.

The rearrangement links TRBV10-3 to TRBJ2-7; 8 bases match TRBD2. V shed 10 bases and J 6 bases; nucleotides not matched to a gene: 14. The CDR3 is 14 residues long. Germline CDR1 and CDR2: ENHRY and SYGVKD. As DNA, the CDR3 is TGTGCCACCCGGGAGGGCGACAACCTCGCCGAGCAGTACTTC. Protein product: CATREGDNLAEQYF.

As regards this clone: This may arise from a read error, as a much more abundant clone is one base away. The chain joins TRBV9 to TRBJ1-2; D is unclear. Looked up from germline, CDR1 is SGDLS and CDR2 is YYNGEE. The CDR3 covers 14 residues. The CDR3 DNA sequence: TGTGCCGGCAGCGGAGCGTTCGGTGAATATGGCTACACCTTC. Its translation is CAGSGAFGEYGYTF.

This CDR3 reads CASSYSEGQETQYF. The CDR3 nucleotides read TGTGCCAGCAGTTACTCGGAGGGTCAGGAGACCCAGTACTTC. J is TRBJ2-5 and V is TRBV6-6, with D possibly being TRBD2 (6 bases). Looked up from germline, CDR1 is MNHNY and CDR2 is SVGAGI (reference sequence). V lost 0 bases and J 5 bases, leaving 10 bases between the germline ends. CDR3 length: 14 amino acids.

V gene TRBV11-1 combines with J gene TRBJ2-7; D gene unclear. The CDR3 runs 13 residues. From germline, CDR1 is SGHAT and CDR2 FQDESV (reference sequence). V lost 2 bases to trimming and J lost 6 bases, with 11 bases between them. The CDR3 spells CASSLIASVEQYF. The CDR3, as DNA: TGTGCCAGCAGCTTAATTGCGTCGGTCGAGCAGTACTTC.

This chain links TRBV30 with TRBJ1-5, with a possible D match to TRBD1 (5 bases). Germline values: CDR1 GTSNPN, CDR2 SVGIG (reference sequence). Trimming took 4 bases from V and 1 from J, leaving 8 bases between them. The CDR3 has 13 amino acids. The DNA for the CDR3 is TGTGCCTGGATGGGGGGAAGCAATCAGCCCCAGCATTTT. Residues: CAWMGGSNQPQHF.

This rearrangement joins TRBV10-3 to TRBJ2-7; D gene ambiguous. This CDR3 comprises 12 residues. Trimming took 11 bases from V and 3 from J, leaving 14 bases between them. Germline assignment: CDR1 ENHRY and CDR2 SYGVKD. The CDR3 region has the DNA TGTGCCTTCGGACGCAGCAACTACGAGCAGTACTTC. Its translation is CAFGRSNYEQYF.

CDR3 sequence reads: CAWSVWENYGYTF. CDR3 sequence (DNA): TGTGCCTGGAGTGTGTGGGAAAACTATGGCTACACCTTC. The gene calls are TRBV30 and TRBJ1-2; D remains unclear. Looked up from germline, CDR1 is GTSNPN and CDR2 is SVGIG (reference sequence). The germline V and J ends were trimmed by 0 bases and 2 bases, with 7 bases remaining between them. This CDR3 has 13 residues.